This T cell receptor (beta chain) originates from a study of T cell clonality in common variable immunodeficiency. The study, taken as a whole, reports: Fewer deletions and N-nucleotide insertions were reportedly seen in common variable immunodeficiency TCR beta sequences.

Aged roughly 8 to 65 years, CVID subjects averaged approximately 36 years old. CVID subjects had received replacement immunoglobulin for at least one year. The data were produced by immunoSEQ multiplex PCR, yet TCRdb's version contains in-frame clones alone and is incomplete. Listed for the sample are roughly 33,000 clones, none seen a single time. This clone has a count of ten or more. Its antigen is not identified. The read halts 3 residues ahead of the CDR3 end, with the missing end drawn from the germline J gene. CDR1 is SNHLY and CDR2 is FYNNEI in the germline V gene. This CDR3 region has 13 residues. Trimming pared 2 bases from V and 5 bases from J, leaving 10 bases between.

The receptor was isolated from a human donor with common variable immunodeficiency. Sequencing was carried out using peripheral blood mononuclear cells. The rearrangement links TRBV2 to TRBJ2-7, with a possible D match to TRBD1 (6 bases). The CDR3 here is CASSEHGGDEQYF. The covered CDR3 bases are TGTGCCAGCAGTGAACATGGGGGCGACGAG.